This T cell receptor beta chain was captured in a study of blood T cell repertoires in COVID-19. CDR3 length equals 14 residues. Germline assignment: CDR1 SGHAT and CDR2 FQNNGV. V was shortened by 8 bases and J by 1 base, with 12 bases between the two germline ends. Produced via immunoSEQ multiplex PCR; TCRdb's table is partial and in-frame only. The sample has some 310,000 clones, around 90% seen once. Sequencing input: peripheral blood. The source is a man over 45 with active or convalescent COVID-19. The chain has TRBV11-2 and TRBJ1-5; a possible D gene is TRBD1 (6 bases). CDR3 nucleotide sequence: TGTGCCAGCCGTACCGGGACAAGCAATCAGCCCCAGCATTTT. As protein: CASRTGTSNQPQHF.